Included here is one T cell receptor (beta chain) sequence, with context. The data belong to a study of Tregs in tolerant kidney transplant recipients. The V end lost 0 bases, the J end lost 4 bases, and 15 bases lay between the germline ends. This CDR3 has 16 residues. Germline V gene data show CDR1 as SGHRS and CDR2 as YFSETQ. Profiled with immunoSEQ multiplex PCR; TCRdb holds only in-frame clones, not every one. The data hold hundreds of thousands of clones, with more than 65% observed a single time. The rearrangement uses TRBV5-1 and TRBJ2-3; no clear D. The sequence was collected from a human donor in good health. Sequenced material: CD4+ T cells from blood. The DNA for the CDR3 is TGCGCCAGCAGCTTGGCAATTACCCCTGTCTCAGATACGCAGTATTTT. Translation gives CASSLAITPVSDTQYF. Supplemented by reference TRBV5-1 and TRBJ2-3, the full variable domain reads KAGVTQTPRYLIKTRGQQVTLSCSPISGHRSVSWYQQTPGQGLQFLFEYFSETQRNKGNFPGRFSGRQFSNSRSEMNVSTLELGDSALYLCASSLAITPVSDTQYFGPGTRLTVL.